Here is one T cell receptor beta chain with its context. Germline V gene data show CDR1 as SGHNT and CDR2 as YYREEE (reference sequence). Trimming cost V 1 base and J 5 bases, with 7 bases left between them. The CDR3 spans 14 residues. These data belong to a study of technical replicates of blood from a handful of donors. The protocol was immunoSEQ multiplex PCR, while the TCRdb copy is restricted to in-frame clones and leaves out a portion. The sample carries roughly 45,000 clones, more than 85% recorded once. This receptor was obtained from a human donor in good health. Some clones in this sample may be carry-over from other donors' samples. The V and J genes are TRBV5-4 and TRBJ1-6; a possible D gene is TRBD1 (6 bases). The sample comprised PBMCs. The CDR3 DNA reads as TGTGCCAGCAGCTTGAGGACAGATAATTCACCCCTCCACTTT. Protein sequence: CASSLRTDNSPLHF.